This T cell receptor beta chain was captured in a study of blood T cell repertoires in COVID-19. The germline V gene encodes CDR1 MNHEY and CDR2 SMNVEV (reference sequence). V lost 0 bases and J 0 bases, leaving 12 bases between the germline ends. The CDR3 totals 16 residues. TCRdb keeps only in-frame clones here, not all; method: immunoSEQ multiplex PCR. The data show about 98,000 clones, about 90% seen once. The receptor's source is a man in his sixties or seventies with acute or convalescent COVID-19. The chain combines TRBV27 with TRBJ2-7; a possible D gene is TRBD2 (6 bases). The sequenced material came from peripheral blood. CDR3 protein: CASSLSLRGSSYEQYF. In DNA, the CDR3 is TGTGCCAGCAGTTTATCGTTGCGGGGAAGCTCCTACGAGCAGTACTTC.